This passage covers 8 T cell receptor beta chains from one sample sequenced in a study of T-cell memory formation after mild COVID-19. Via MiXCR, TCRdb re-called the 5' RACE reads, giving one row per CDR3 protein. The table has approximately 350,000 distinct CDR3 sequences, 13% seen once; the top ten hold roughly 23%. Material: PBMCs or a T cell subset sorted from them (not recorded which). These receptors came from a man aged 18 to 30 who had mild COVID-19 (a few samples of this study predate the infection). Cell type and time point are not known.

The V gene is TRBV11-2, the J gene TRBJ2-3, with 14 bases aligning to TRBD2. The CDR3 totals 20 residues. The junction had 12 bases not matched to a gene; V was cut back by 2 bases and J by 2 bases. Germline CDR1 and CDR2: SGHAT and FQNNGV. For the CDR3, the DNA is TGTGCCAGCAGCTTACGGCCGGGACTAGCGGGGGAAACTAACACAGATACGCAGTATTTT. It yields the protein CASSLRPGLAGETNTDTQYF.

This clonotype showed up just a few times. The chain recombines TRBV4-2 with TRBJ2-7; D may be TRBD2 (5 bases). The germline gives CDR1 LGHNA, CDR2 YNFKEQ. This CDR3 spans 13 amino acids. Written as DNA, the CDR3 is TGTGCCAGCAGCCAAGAATTGCGGACTGCCCAGTGCGTC. Protein product: CASSQELRTAQCV.

V is TRBV3-1 and J is TRBJ2-3, with 8 bases matching TRBD1. Per germline, CDR1 LGHDT and CDR2 YNNKEL (reference sequence). The CDR3 loop spans 16 amino acids. V lost 6 bases and J lost 1; bases outside the gene matches: 9. The CDR3 nucleotides read TGTGCCAGCAGACGGAGACAGGGGAGTGGCACAGATACGCAGTATTTT. This gives the protein CASRRRQGSGTDTQYF.

This clonotype has just a few counts. The chain joins TRBV15 to TRBJ2-7; 7 nucleotides line up with TRBD1. The V and J ends lost 1 base and 4 bases, in that order; junction bases with no gene match: 7. This CDR3 has 15 residues. Germline loops: CDR1 LNHNV, CDR2 YYDKDF (reference sequence). CDR3 protein: CATSRAGTARYEQYF. The CDR3 DNA follows: TGTGCCACCAGCAGAGCAGGGACAGCAAGATACGAGCAGTACTTC.

This clonotype has just a few counts. The chain couples TRBV27 to TRBJ1-2; a possible D gene is TRBD1 (6 bases). V dropped 2 bases and J dropped 4 bases, with 14 bases sitting between them. This CDR3 is built from 15 residues. Germline V gene data show CDR1 as MNHEY and CDR2 as SMNVEV (reference sequence). The DNA of the CDR3 is TGTGCCAGCAGTTTAAGGGAGGGGGTCGGCTATGGCTACACCTTC. It specifies CASSLREGVGYGYTF.

The genes are TRBV5-1 and TRBJ1-1, with 7 bases that match TRBD1. Germline trimming cut 0 bases from V and 1 base from J; bases unmatched to any gene: 12. The length of the CDR3 is 18 residues. Germline V CDR1 and CDR2: SGHRS, YFSETQ. The CDR3 sequence: CASSLGTGAHSTNTEAFF. DNA of the CDR3: TGCGCCAGCAGCTTGGGAACAGGGGCACACTCTACGAACACTGAAGCTTTCTTT.

There are a few counts of this clonotype. This chain uses TRBV29-1 with TRBJ2-3; no reliable D call. The V gene's germline CDR1 is SQVTM and CDR2 ANQGSEA. V was pared by 7 bases and J by 1 base, with 12 bases between. The CDR3 has 13 amino acids. The CDR3 loop is CSEEGPRTDTQYF. CDR3 coding DNA: TGCAGCGAAGAAGGTCCGCGCACAGATACGCAGTATTTT.

The J gene is TRBJ1-3, the V gene TRBV6-5; TRBD1 might be the D (6 bases). Trimming removed 5 bases at V and 3 bases at J, with 17 bases between. The germline gives CDR1 MNHEY, CDR2 SVGAGI. CDR3 length equals 16 residues. The CDR3, as DNA: TGTGCCAGCAGTACTGACAGGCCGAGTAGTGGAAACACCATATATTTT. It encodes CASSTDRPSSGNTIYF.